These T cell receptor beta chains were read from a single sample in a study of response to subunit inactivated influenza vaccine. TCRdb reanalysed the RT-PCR reads using MiXCR and keeps one entry per CDR3 protein. The table shows about 520,000 distinct CDR3 sequences, with roughly 7.9% occurring only once. The sequencing here drew on PBMCs from blood, taken roughly 24 months after vaccination. The source is a man between 50 and 69 years old who received an inactivated influenza vaccine. Both conserved end residues are part of each CDR3. A D gene is named only where the DNA matches it firmly. The size of a clone is reported for some rows only, either as once, few or many, or as a class for expanded clones.

J | D | V | size | DNA | CDR3
TRBJ2-5 | - | TRBV9 | - | TGTGCCAGCAGCACCAGGCCACAAGAGACCCAGTACTTC | CASSTRPQETQYF
TRBJ2-7 | - | TRBV7-2 | - | TGTGCCAGCAGCTCGGGCCCTCGGAGCGAGCAGTACTTC | CASSSGPRSEQYF
TRBJ2-7 | - | TRBV12-3/TRBV12-4 | many | TGTGCCAGCAGCCAATGGGGGGCTCTTATCTACTTC | CASSQWGALIYF
TRBJ2-1 | - | TRBV11-2 | few | TGTGCCAGCAGCCATCTGGGGATGGCGGTGCAGTTCTTC | CASSHLGMAVQFF
TRBJ2-5 | - | TRBV10-3 | few | TGTGCCATCAGTGAGTCAGGGGGATCCCAAGAGACCCAGTACTTC | CAISESGGSQETQYF
TRBJ1-5 | - | TRBV3-1 | - | TGTGCCAGCAGCCCGGGGGGGACCTCAACCCAGCATTTT | CASSPGGTSTQHF
TRBJ1-2 | TRBD1 | TRBV7-6 | many | TGTGCCAGCAGCTTAGCGGGACAGGGTGACTATGGCTACACCTTC | CASSLAGQGDYGYTF
TRBJ2-2 | - | TRBV12-3/TRBV12-4 | many | TGTGCCAGCAGTTTATACGGGTCACGGGGGAACACCGGGGAGCTGTTTTTT | CASSLYGSRGNTGELFF
TRBJ1-1 | - | TRBV5-1 | few | TGCGCCAGCAGCTGGGGGCCGGGGGAGTACACTGAAGCTTTCTTT | CASSWGPGEYTEAFF
TRBJ2-1 | - | TRBV7-2 | - | TGTGCCAGCAGCTTAGCGTTTGGGCTATACTCCTACAATGAGCAGTTCTTC | CASSLAFGLYSYNEQFF
TRBJ2-7 | TRBD1 | TRBV25-1 | - | TGTGCCAGCAGTGCGGGACAGGGGATATTCTACGAGCAGTACTTC | CASSAGQGIFYEQYF
TRBJ2-7 | - | TRBV6-2/TRBV6-3 | - | TGTGCCAGCAGAGGGGGGGACTCCTACGAGCAGTACTTC | CASRGGDSYEQYF
TRBJ2-1 | - | TRBV21-1 | - | TGTGCCAGCAGCTCACCCCCAGACCAGAGCTCCTACAATGAGCAGTTCTTC | CASSSPPDQSSYNEQFF
TRBJ2-5 | - | TRBV10-3 | few | TGTGCCATCAGTCGGGGGACCCAAGAGACCCAGTACTTC | CAISRGTQETQYF
TRBJ1-2 | TRBD1 | TRBV12-3/TRBV12-4 | many | TGTGCCAGCAGCCTGACAGGGATCTATGGCTACACCTTC | CASSLTGIYGYTF
TRBJ1-2 | - | TRBV5-6 | many | TGTGCCAGCAGCTTGGGCCTGGAAGAGGGCTACTATGGCTACACCTTC | CASSLGLEEGYYGYTF
TRBJ1-6 | TRBD1 | TRBV20-1 | many | TGCAGTGCTAGAGATCGGGACAGGGTGGGTAGTTCACCCCTCCACTTT | CSARDRDRVGSSPLHF
TRBJ2-1 | TRBD1 | TRBV20-1 | - | TGCAGTGCTAGAGAGGCACAGGGGCTAGGGGATGAGCAGTTCTTC | CSAREAQGLGDEQFF
TRBJ2-6 | - | TRBV29-1 | few | TGCAGCGCCATGACCGAAAGCTCTGGGGCCAACGTCCTGACTTTC | CSAMTESSGANVLTF
TRBJ2-3 | - | TRBV3-1 | - | TGTGCCAGCAGCCAGATTCGAGGGACTAGCACAGATACGCAGTATTTT | CASSQIRGTSTDTQYF
TRBJ2-3 | TRBD2 | TRBV20-1 | many | TGCAGTGCTATCCTCCTAGCGGCTGGAGGGACAGATACGCAGTATTTT | CSAILLAAGGTDTQYF
TRBJ2-5 | TRBD1 | TRBV10-3 | few | TGTGCCATCAGTGAACCCGGACAGGGGGATACCCAGTACTTC | CAISEPGQGDTQYF
TRBJ2-7 | TRBD1 | TRBV30 | many | TGTGCCTGGAGGGGCGGGACAGGGGGCTTGAAGCAGTACTTC | CAWRGGTGGLKQYF
TRBJ1-1 | TRBD1 | TRBV6-8 | few | TGTGCCAGCAGTTACCTGTCGGACAGGCCGAACACTGAAGCTTTCTTT | CASSYLSDRPNTEAFF
TRBJ1-2 | - | TRBV7-8 | many | TGTGCCAGCAGCAGAACTATTACAGCGGGCACCTTC | CASSRTITAGTF
TRBJ2-5 | - | TRBV4-1 | - | TGCGCCAGCAGCCAAGAAAGTTTTACGGCTGAGACCCAGTACTTC | CASSQESFTAETQYF
TRBJ2-2 | - | TRBV20-1 | few | TGCAGTGCTTCGCAGGAGGTCACCGGGGAGCTGTTTTTT | CSASQEVTGELFF
TRBJ1-5 | - | TRBV4-1 | few | TGCGCCAGCAGCCAAGAAGGCAGGGGTACTCAGCCCCAGCATTTT | CASSQEGRGTQPQHF
TRBJ1-1 | TRBD1 | TRBV5-1 | - | TGCGCCAGCAGCGCGACAGGGCGGCGCACTGAAGCTTTCTTT | CASSATGRRTEAFF
TRBJ1-4 | - | TRBV18 | few | TGTGCCAGCTCACCAGCCCCGGGACGGACTAATGAAAAACTGTTTTTT | CASSPAPGRTNEKLFF
TRBJ2-3 | TRBD2 | TRBV11-2 | - | TGTGCCAGCAGCCCTAGGGGGGTAGCGGGAGGGGTTAGCACAGATACGCAGTATTTT | CASSPRGVAGGVSTDTQYF
TRBJ1-2 | TRBD1 | TRBV4-3 | few | TGCGCCAGCAGCCAACCCGGGACAGGGTATGGCTACACCTTC | CASSQPGTGYGYTF
TRBJ2-2 | TRBD2 | TRBV25-1 | - | TGTGCCAGCAGTAAACTAGCGGGTAAAACCGGGGAGCTGTTTTTT | CASSKLAGKTGELFF
TRBJ2-2 | - | TRBV20-1 | - | TGCTGTGCTAGGACGTCGGGAGCTTTCACCGGGGAGCTGTTTTTT | CCARTSGAFTGELFF
TRBJ2-7 | - | TRBV28 | few | TGTGCCAGCAGTGTTTTATTTGACGAGCAGTACTTC | CASSVLFDEQYF
TRBJ2-3 | TRBD2 | TRBV12-3/TRBV12-4 | many | TGTGCCAGCAGTTCGGGGTGGGAGCGGGACACAGATACGCAGTATTTT | CASSSGWERDTDTQYF
TRBJ2-1 | - | TRBV19 | - | TGTGCCAGTTGTGTGACAGGCCTGAGCTCCTACAATGAGCAGTTCTTC | CASCVTGLSSYNEQFF
TRBJ2-3 | - | TRBV20-1 | few | TGCAGTGCTAGAGAGACAACTAGCCCGAGTCCAGATACGCAGTATTTT | CSARETTSPSPDTQYF
TRBJ2-5 | TRBD2 | TRBV9 | many | TGTGCCAGCAGCCCCCAGCGGGGGGACCAAGAGACCCAGTACTTC | CASSPQRGDQETQYF
TRBJ1-1 | - | TRBV6-2/TRBV6-3 | - | TGTGCCAGCAGTTCTACAGAGGGGAACACTGAAGCTTTCTTT | CASSSTEGNTEAFF
TRBJ1-2 | - | TRBV2 | few | TGTGCCAGTGACCTAAGGGGAGGGAAATATGGCTACACCTTC | CASDLRGGKYGYTF
TRBJ2-3 | TRBD2 | TRBV11-2 | - | TGTGCCAGCAGCGGCGGGACTAGCCTCTCAGATACGCAGTATTTT | CASSGGTSLSDTQYF
TRBJ1-1 | - | TRBV29-1 | many | TGCAGCGTTGAAGGTAGGGTAGGCACTGAAGCTTTCTTT | CSVEGRVGTEAFF
TRBJ1-1 | - | TRBV28 | few | TGTGCCAGCAGTTTGGCAGGGTTTACAACTGAAGCTTTCTTT | CASSLAGFTTEAFF
TRBJ2-1 | - | TRBV7-2 | few | TGTGCCAGCAGCTTACGGCAGGCCGGCAATGAGCAGTTCTTC | CASSLRQAGNEQFF
TRBJ2-1 | - | TRBV21-1 | many | TGTGCCAGTACGGATTACAATGAGCAGTTCTTC | CASTDYNEQFF
TRBJ2-5 | - | TRBV4-3 | many | TGCGCCAGCAGCCAAGATTTATGGCTAGCGGAGACCCAGTACTTC | CASSQDLWLAETQYF
TRBJ2-2 | - | TRBV7-2 | many | TGTGCCAGCAGCTTAACCATGCTGACAACGAACACCGGGGAGCTGTTTTTT | CASSLTMLTTNTGELFF
TRBJ1-2 | - | TRBV5-1 | few | TGCGCCAGCAGCTTGGCCGGAAGCAGGGATGGCTACACCTTC | CASSLAGSRDGYTF
TRBJ2-1 | - | TRBV27 | - | TGTGCCAGCAGTCGGAGCATCGATGAGCAGTTCTTC | CASSRSIDEQFF
TRBJ2-1 | - | TRBV5-1 | - | TGCGCCAGCAGCTCCCAAACAGGCCTCATTTCCTACAATGAGCAGTTCTTC | CASSSQTGLISYNEQFF
TRBJ2-2 | - | TRBV20-1 | - | TGCAGTGCACCGAGTAGGCAGCAGAACACCGGGGAGCTGTTTTTT | CSAPSRQQNTGELFF
TRBJ1-5 | TRBD1 | TRBV28 | many | TGTGCCAGCAGTTTGGGACAGGGTCTCTATAGCAATCAGCCCCAGCATTTT | CASSLGQGLYSNQPQHF
TRBJ2-7 | - | TRBV5-1 | many | TGCGCCAGCACGGACAGCTACGAGCAGTACTTC | CASTDSYEQYF
TRBJ2-2 | - | TRBV18 | - | TGTGCCAGCTCACCACCGGACCTGAGCGTTGTGGGTCCATCGGGGAACACCGGGGAGCTGTTTTTT | CASSPPDLSVVGPSGNTGELFF
TRBJ2-7 | TRBD1 | TRBV20-1 | - | TGCTGCGCTTACCTCCCGGGACAGGGTGCTCCAGTCTACGAGCAGTACTTC | CCAYLPGQGAPVYEQYF
TRBJ2-3 | TRBD1 | TRBV7-2 | - | TGTGCCAGCCGACAGGGGTCTGATACGCAGTATTTT | CASRQGSDTQYF
TRBJ2-1 | - | TRBV14 | few | TGTGCCAGCAGCCAAGAGGGAGCTTGGTACAATGAGCAGTTCTTC | CASSQEGAWYNEQFF
TRBJ2-7 | - | TRBV10-3 | many | TGTGCCATCAGCCGGGACACAACCAGCTCCTACGAGCAGTACTTC | CAISRDTTSSYEQYF